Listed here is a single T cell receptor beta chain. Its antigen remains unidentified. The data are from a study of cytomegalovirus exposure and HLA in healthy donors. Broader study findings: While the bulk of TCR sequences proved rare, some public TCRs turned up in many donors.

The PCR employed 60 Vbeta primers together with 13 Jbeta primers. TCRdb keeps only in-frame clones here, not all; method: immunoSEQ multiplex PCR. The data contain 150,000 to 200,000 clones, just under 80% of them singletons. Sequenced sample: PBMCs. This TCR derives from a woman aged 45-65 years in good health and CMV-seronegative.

The CDR3 here is CASSLGPGEKLFF. CDR3 DNA sequence: TGCGCCAGCAGCTTGGGGCCGGGTGAAAAACTGTTTTTT. The rearrangement uses TRBV5-1 and TRBJ1-4; D gene uncertain. The germline V gene encodes CDR1 SGHRS and CDR2 YFSETQ. This CDR3 has 13 residues. V dropped 0 bases and J dropped 7 bases, with 7 bases sitting between them.